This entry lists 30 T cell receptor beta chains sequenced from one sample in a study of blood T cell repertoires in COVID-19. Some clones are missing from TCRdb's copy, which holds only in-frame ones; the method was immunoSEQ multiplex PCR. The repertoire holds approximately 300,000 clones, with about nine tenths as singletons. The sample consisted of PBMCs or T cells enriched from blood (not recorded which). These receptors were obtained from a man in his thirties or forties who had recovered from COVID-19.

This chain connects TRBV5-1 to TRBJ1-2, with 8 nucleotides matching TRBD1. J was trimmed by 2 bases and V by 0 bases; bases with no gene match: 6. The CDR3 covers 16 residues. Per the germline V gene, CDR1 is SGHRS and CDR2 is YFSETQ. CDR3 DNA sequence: TGCGCCAGCAGCTTGGCCTACCCAGGGGGCAACTATGGCTACACCTTC. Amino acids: CASSLAYPGGNYGYTF.

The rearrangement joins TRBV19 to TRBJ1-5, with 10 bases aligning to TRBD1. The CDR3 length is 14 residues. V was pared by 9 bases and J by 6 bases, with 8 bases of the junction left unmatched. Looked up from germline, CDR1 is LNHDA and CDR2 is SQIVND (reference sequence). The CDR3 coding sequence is TGTGCCAGATATATCCGGGACAGGGGTCAGCCCCAGCATTTT. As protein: CARYIRDRGQPQHF. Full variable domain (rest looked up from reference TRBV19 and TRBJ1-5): DGGITQSPKYLFRKEGQNVTLSCEQNLNHDAMYWYRQDPGQGLRLIYYSQIVNDFQKGDIAEGYSVSREKKESFPLTVTSAQKNPTAFYLCARYIRDRGQPQHFGDGTRLSIL.

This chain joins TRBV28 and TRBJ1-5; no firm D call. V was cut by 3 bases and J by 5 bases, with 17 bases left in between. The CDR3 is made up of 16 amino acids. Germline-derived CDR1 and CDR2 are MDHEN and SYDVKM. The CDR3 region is CASSFLTGGVDQPQHF. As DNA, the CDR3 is TGTGCCAGCAGTTTCCTGACCGGAGGTGTGGATCAGCCCCAGCATTTT.

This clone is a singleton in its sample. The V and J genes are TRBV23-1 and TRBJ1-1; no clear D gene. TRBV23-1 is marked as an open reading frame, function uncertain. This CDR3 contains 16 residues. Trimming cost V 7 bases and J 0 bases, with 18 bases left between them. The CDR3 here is CASTRQPRGLNTEAFF. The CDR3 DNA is TGCGCCAGCACCCGCCAACCCCGGGGTTTGAACACTGAAGCTTTCTTT.

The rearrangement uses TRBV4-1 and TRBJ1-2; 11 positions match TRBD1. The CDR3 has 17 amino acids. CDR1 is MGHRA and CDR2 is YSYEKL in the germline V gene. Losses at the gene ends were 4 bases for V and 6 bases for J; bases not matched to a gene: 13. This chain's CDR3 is CASSPGQGADVGDGYTF. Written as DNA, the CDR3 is TGCGCCAGCAGCCCCGGACAGGGGGCGGATGTGGGCGATGGCTACACCTTC.

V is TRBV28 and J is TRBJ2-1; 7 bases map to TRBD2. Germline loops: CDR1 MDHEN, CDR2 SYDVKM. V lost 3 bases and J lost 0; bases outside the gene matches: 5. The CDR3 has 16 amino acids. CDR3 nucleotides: TGTGCCAGCAGTTTGACTAGCTCGAGCTCCTACAATGAGCAGTTCTTC. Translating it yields CASSLTSSSSYNEQFF.

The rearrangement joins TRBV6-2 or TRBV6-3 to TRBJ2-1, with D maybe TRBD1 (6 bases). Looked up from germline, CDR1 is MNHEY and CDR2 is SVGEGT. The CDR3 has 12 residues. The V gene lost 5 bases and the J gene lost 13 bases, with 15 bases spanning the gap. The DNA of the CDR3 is TGTGCCAGCAGTAAGCCACAGGGCGACCAGTTCTTC. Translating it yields CASSKPQGDQFF.

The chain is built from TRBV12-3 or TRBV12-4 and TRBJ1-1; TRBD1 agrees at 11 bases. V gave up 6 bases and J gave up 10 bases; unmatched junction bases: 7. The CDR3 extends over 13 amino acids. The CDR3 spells CASSPGQGAGAFF. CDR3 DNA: TGTGCCAGCAGCCCCGGACAGGGGGCAGGAGCTTTCTTT.

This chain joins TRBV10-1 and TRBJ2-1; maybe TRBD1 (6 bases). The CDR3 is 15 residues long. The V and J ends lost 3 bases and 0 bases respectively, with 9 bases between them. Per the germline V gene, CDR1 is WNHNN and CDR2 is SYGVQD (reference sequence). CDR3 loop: CASSDGRGSYNEQFF. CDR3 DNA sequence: TGCGCCAGCAGTGACGGCAGGGGCTCCTACAATGAGCAGTTCTTC.

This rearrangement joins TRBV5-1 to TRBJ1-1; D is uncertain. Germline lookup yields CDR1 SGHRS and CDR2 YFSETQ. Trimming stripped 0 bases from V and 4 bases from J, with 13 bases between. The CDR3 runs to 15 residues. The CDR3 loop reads CASSLGPGPATEAFF. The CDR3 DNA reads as TGCGCCAGCAGCTTGGGCCCAGGTCCAGCCACTGAAGCTTTCTTT.

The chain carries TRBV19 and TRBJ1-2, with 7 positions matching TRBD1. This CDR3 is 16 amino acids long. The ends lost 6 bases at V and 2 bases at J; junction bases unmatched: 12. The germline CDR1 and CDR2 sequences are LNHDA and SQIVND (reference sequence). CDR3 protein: CASRHRGTNFNYGYTF. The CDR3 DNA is TGTGCCAGTAGACACAGGGGTACTAACTTCAACTATGGCTACACCTTC.

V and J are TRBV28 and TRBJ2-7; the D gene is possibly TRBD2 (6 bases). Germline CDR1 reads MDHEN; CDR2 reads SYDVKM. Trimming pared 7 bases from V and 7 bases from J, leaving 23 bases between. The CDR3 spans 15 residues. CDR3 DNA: TGTGCCAGCAACTACCGGTCCCGGGGTGGAGGGGAGCAGTACTTC. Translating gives CASNYRSRGGGEQYF.

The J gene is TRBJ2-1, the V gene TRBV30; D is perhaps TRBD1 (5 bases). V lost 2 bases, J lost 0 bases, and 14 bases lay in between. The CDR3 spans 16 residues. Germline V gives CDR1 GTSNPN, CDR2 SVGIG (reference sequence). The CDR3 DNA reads TGTGCCTGGAGTCCACAGGCCTTGGGCTCCTACAATGAGCAGTTCTTC. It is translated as CAWSPQALGSYNEQFF.

CDR3 DNA: TGTGCCAGCAGCCAAGAGGTCGGCAGGGACTACGAGCAGTACTTC. The encoded protein is CASSQEVGRDYEQYF. This chain uses TRBV3-1 (or the pseudogene TRBV3-2) with TRBJ2-7, with D possibly TRBD1 on 5 matching bases. Germline V gives CDR1 LGHDT, CDR2 YNNKEL (reference sequence). V was cut by 0 bases and J by 3 bases, with 12 bases left in between. The CDR3 sequence is 15 residues long.

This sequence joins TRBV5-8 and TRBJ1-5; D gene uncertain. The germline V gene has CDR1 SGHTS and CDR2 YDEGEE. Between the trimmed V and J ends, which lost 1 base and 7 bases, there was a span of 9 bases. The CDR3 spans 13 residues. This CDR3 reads CASSLSGNQPQHF. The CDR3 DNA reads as TGTGCCAGCAGCTTGTCAGGTAACCAGCCCCAGCATTTT.

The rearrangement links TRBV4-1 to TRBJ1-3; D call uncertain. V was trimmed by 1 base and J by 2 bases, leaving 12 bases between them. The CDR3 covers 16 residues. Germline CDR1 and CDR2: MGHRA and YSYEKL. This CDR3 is CASSQGPGVTGNTIYF. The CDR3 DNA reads TGCGCCAGCAGCCAAGGCCCCGGGGTGACTGGAAACACCATATATTTT.

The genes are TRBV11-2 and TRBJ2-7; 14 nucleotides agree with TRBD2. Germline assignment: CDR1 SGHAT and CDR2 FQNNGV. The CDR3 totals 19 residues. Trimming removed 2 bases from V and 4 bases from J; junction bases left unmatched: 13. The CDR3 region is CASSLFRGLAGALWYEQYF. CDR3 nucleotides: TGTGCCAGCAGCTTATTCCGGGGACTAGCGGGGGCCCTCTGGTACGAGCAGTACTTC.

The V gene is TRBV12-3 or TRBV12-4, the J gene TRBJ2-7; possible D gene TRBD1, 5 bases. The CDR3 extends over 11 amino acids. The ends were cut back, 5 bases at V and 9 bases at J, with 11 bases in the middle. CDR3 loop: CASSPGWGQYF. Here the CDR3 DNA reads TGTGCCAGCAGTCCAGGGTGGGGGCAGTACTTC.

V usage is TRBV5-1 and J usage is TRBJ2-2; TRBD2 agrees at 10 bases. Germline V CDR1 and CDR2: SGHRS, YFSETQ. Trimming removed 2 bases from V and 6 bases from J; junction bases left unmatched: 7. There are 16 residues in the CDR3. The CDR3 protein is CASSLITSGNAGELFF. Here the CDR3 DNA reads TGCGCCAGCAGCTTAATCACTAGCGGGAATGCCGGGGAGCTGTTTTTT.

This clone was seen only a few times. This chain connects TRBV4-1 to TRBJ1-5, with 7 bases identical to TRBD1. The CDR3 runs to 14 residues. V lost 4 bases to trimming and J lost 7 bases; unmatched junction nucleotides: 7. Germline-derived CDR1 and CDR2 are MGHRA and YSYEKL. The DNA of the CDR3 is TGCGCCAGCAGCCTAGGGGGCGCCGGCCAGCCCCAGCATTTT. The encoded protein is CASSLGGAGQPQHF.

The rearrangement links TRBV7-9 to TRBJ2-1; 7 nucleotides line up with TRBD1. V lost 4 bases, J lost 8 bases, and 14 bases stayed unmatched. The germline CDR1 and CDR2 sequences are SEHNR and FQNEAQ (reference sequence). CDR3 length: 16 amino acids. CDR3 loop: CASSSYARQGTHEQFF. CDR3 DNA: TGTGCCAGCAGCTCATATGCGAGACAGGGTACGCATGAGCAGTTCTTC.

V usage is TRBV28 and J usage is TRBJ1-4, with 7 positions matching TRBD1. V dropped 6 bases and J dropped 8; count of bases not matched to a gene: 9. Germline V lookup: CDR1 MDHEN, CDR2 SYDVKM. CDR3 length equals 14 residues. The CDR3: CASSDRVSGEKLFF. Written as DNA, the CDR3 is TGTGCCAGCAGCGACAGGGTCTCGGGGGAAAAACTGTTTTTT.

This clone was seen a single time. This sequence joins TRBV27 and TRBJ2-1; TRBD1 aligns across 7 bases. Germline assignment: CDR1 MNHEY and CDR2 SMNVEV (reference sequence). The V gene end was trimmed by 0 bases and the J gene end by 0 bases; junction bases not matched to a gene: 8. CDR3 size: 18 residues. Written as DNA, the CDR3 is TGTGCCAGCAGTTTATCGATGGCAGGGGGTGACTCCTACAATGAGCAGTTCTTC. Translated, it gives CASSLSMAGGDSYNEQFF.

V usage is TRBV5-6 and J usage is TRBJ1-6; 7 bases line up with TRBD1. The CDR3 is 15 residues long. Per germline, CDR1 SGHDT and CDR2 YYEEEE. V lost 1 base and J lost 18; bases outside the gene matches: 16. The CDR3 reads CASSLWDSGMVARHF. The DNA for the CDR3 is TGTGCCAGCAGCTTGTGGGACAGTGGGATGGTCGCCCGCCACTTT.

The CDR3 sequence is CASSVGWGQYNQPQHF. CDR3 bases: TGTGCCAGCAGCGTAGGATGGGGACAGTACAATCAGCCCCAGCATTTT. This rearrangement joins TRBV9 to TRBJ1-5, with 7 bases that match TRBD1. The CDR3 totals 16 residues. V was clipped by 0 bases and J by 3 bases; unmatched bases: 6. Germline V gene lookup returns CDR1 SGDLS and CDR2 YYNGEE.

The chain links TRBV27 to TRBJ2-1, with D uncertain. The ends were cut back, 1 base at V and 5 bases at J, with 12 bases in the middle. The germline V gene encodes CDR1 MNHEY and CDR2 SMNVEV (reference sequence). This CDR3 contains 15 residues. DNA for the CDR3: TGTGCCAGCAGTTTATGGCCCCGCGGAAACAATGAGCAGTTCTTC. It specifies CASSLWPRGNNEQFF.

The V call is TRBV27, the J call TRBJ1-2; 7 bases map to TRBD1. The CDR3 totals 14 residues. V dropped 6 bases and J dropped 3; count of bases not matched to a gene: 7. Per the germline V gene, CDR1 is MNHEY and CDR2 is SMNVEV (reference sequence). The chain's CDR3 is CASRGTEGYYGYTF. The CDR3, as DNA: TGTGCCAGCAGGGGGACAGAGGGTTACTATGGCTACACCTTC.

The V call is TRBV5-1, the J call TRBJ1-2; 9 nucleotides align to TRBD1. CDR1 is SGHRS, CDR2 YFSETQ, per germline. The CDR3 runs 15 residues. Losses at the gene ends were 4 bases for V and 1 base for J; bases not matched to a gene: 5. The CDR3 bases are TGCGCCAGCAGCGGGGGACAGGGCTTTAACTATGGCTACACCTTC. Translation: CASSGGQGFNYGYTF.

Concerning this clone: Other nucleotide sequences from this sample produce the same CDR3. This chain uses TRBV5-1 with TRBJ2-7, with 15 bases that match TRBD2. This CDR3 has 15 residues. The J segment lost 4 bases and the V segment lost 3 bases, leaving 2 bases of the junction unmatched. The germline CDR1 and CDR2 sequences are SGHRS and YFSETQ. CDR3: CASSSGTSGGYEQYF. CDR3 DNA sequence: TGCGCCAGCAGCTCGGGGACTAGCGGGGGGTACGAGCAGTACTTC. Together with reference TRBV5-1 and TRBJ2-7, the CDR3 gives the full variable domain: KAGVTQTPRYLIKTRGQQVTLSCSPISGHRSVSWYQQTPGQGLQFLFEYFSETQRNKGNFPGRFSGRQFSNSRSEMNVSTLELGDSALYLCASSSGTSGGYEQYFGPGTRLTVT.

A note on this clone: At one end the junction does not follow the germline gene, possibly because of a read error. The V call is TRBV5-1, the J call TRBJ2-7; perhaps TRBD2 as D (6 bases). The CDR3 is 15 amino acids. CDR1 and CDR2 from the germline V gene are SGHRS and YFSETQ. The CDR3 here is CASSLAAGSSNEQYF. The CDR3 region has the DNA TGCGCCAGCAGCTTGGCCGCCGGGAGCTCCAACGAGCAGTACTTC.